These 21 T cell receptor beta chains originate from one sample sequenced in a study of T cell repertoires in cytomegalovirus infection. TCRdb called the reads again in MiXCR, with one record for every CDR3 protein. The sample records more than 150,000 distinct CDR3 sequences, approximately 19% being singletons. Material: PBMCs. These receptors were collected from a human donor in good health (CMV status not recorded). Some clones in this sample may be carry-over from other donors' samples.

The chain employs TRBV19 and TRBJ2-2; D might be TRBD2 (5 bases). The CDR3 spans 12 residues. Trimming cost V 6 bases and J 15 bases, with 17 bases left between them. The germline gives CDR1 LNHDA, CDR2 SQIVND (reference sequence). This CDR3 is CASSPGTDGVFF. The CDR3 DNA follows: TGTGCCAGTAGCCCAGGAACGGACGGGGTGTTTTTT.

This clonotype was detected only once. A read error may explain this, as a much larger clone is one base away. The rearrangement joins TRBV7-2 to TRBJ1-1; D gene unclear. CDR1 and CDR2 from the germline V gene are SGHTA and FQGNSA. The V gene lost 3 bases and the J gene lost 8 bases, with 13 bases spanning the gap. The CDR3 has 13 amino acids. The CDR3 protein is CASSLGVTGEAFF. In DNA form, the CDR3 reads TGTGCCAGCAGCTTGGGAGTTACCGGGGAAGCTTTCTTT.

In its sample, this clonotype was seen many times. The chain uses TRBV15 and TRBJ2-1, with 15 bases matching TRBD2. The CDR3 spans 18 residues. The V and J ends lost 5 bases and 7 bases, in that order; junction bases with no gene match: 12. Germline loops: CDR1 LNHNV, CDR2 YYDKDF (reference sequence). The DNA of the CDR3 is TGTGCCACCAGCTCCCGGACTAGCGGGGGGGCCTGGTCGAATGAGCAGTTCTTC. Translation: CATSSRTSGGAWSNEQFF.

This clonotype was counted ten times or more. This chain links TRBV7-2 with TRBJ2-1; weak D call: TRBD2 (5 bases). Germline loops: CDR1 SGHTA, CDR2 FQGNSA. The length of the CDR3 is 14 residues. Deletions cut 7 bases from V and 4 bases from J, with 14 bases between. CDR3 sequence: CASTGNTRYNEQFF. CDR3 DNA sequence: TGTGCCAGCACCGGGAATACAAGATACAATGAGCAGTTCTTC. The whole variable domain, filled in from reference TRBV7-2 and TRBJ2-1, reads GAGVSQSPSNKVTEKGKDVELRCDPISGHTALYWYRQSLGQGLEFLIYFQGNSAPDKSGLPSDRFSAERTGGSVSTLTIQRTQQEDSAVYLCASTGNTRYNEQFFGPGTRLTVL.

This clonotype was seen at least ten times. V gene TRBV28 combines with J gene TRBJ1-1, with D perhaps TRBD1 (5 bases). Germline V gives CDR1 MDHEN, CDR2 SYDVKM. The CDR3 loop spans 15 amino acids. Trimming took off 3 bases at V and 2 bases at J, with 13 bases between the two ends. The CDR3 DNA reads TGTGCCAGCAGTTTTCTCGACAGTTTAAACACTGAAGCTTTCTTT. Protein product: CASSFLDSLNTEAFF.

A word on this clonotype: Its ends do not fully match the called genes, so a read error is possible. The chain joins TRBV28 to TRBJ2-4, with 10 bases that match TRBD1. The length of the CDR3 is 17 residues. Per the germline V gene, CDR1 is MDHEN and CDR2 is SYDVKM. The CDR3 is CASSLTGGGGAKTIQYF. The CDR3 bases are TGTGCCAGCAGTTTGACAGGGGGCGGGGGAGCCAAAACCATTCAGTACTTC.

This CDR3 is CASIGMDRGSYNEQFF. The CDR3 region has the DNA TGTGCCAGCATCGGAATGGACAGGGGGTCCTACAATGAGCAGTTCTTC. The chain uses TRBV7-9 and TRBJ2-1; 10 bases are shared with TRBD1. The germline CDR1 and CDR2 sequences are SEHNR and FQNEAQ (reference sequence). V lost 7 bases, J lost 1 base, and 7 bases stayed unmatched. There are 16 residues in the CDR3.

This clonotype was observed at least ten times. The chain combines TRBV11-3 with TRBJ1-1, with D uncertain. This CDR3 has 14 amino acids. The germline V gene encodes CDR1 SGHNT and CDR2 YENEEA. Trimming stripped 5 bases from V and 5 bases from J, with 15 bases between. The CDR3 region is CASSTISARTEAFF. The CDR3 DNA reads as TGTGCCAGCAGCACTATCAGTGCCAGGACTGAAGCTTTCTTT.

The chain recombines TRBV10-3 with TRBJ1-1; 9 bases are shared with TRBD1. Germline V CDR1 and CDR2: ENHRY, SYGVKD. The V segment lost 5 bases and the J segment 0 bases; nucleotides outside the gene matches: 10. This CDR3 spans 17 amino acids. CDR3 coding DNA: TGTGCCATCAGTCCTCTTCAACAGGGGGCCTTGAACACTGAAGCTTTCTTT. Its protein product is CAISPLQQGALNTEAFF.

The chain employs TRBV14 and TRBJ2-1, with D tentatively TRBD1 or TRBD2 (5 bases each). This CDR3 has 16 amino acids. Germline values: CDR1 SGHDN, CDR2 FVKESK. Deletions cut 1 base from V and 9 bases from J, with 19 bases between. DNA of the CDR3: TGTGCCAGCAGCCAAGTATGGGGGTTGTCACTTAGTGAGCAGTTCTTC. This codes for CASSQVWGLSLSEQFF.

This clonotype was seen many times. J is TRBJ2-1 and V is TRBV7-2, with 8 bases lining up with TRBD2. V lost 5 bases to trimming and J lost 7 bases; unmatched junction nucleotides: 13. Germline CDR1 SGHTA, CDR2 FQGNSA. The CDR3 spans 16 residues. The CDR3 region has the DNA TGTGCCAGCAGCCCGGACCATACGGGGGGGCCTAATGAGCAGTTCTTC. It is translated as CASSPDHTGGPNEQFF.

At least ten counts were recorded for this clonotype. This chain connects TRBV7-2 to TRBJ1-5, with TRBD1 as a possible D gene (6 bases). The CDR3 is 15 residues long. Per germline, CDR1 SGHTA and CDR2 FQGNSA. Trimming took 3 bases from V and 3 from J, leaving 12 bases between them. The CDR3 is CASSFGGRINQPQHF. CDR3 coding DNA: TGTGCCAGCAGCTTCGGGGGGCGAATCAATCAGCCCCAGCATTTT.

This clonotype was seen repeatedly, ten times or more. This chain links TRBV7-8 with TRBJ1-4; tentatively, D is TRBD1 (6 bases). Germline CDR1 SGHVS, CDR2 FQNEAQ. CDR3 size: 15 residues. Trimming left V 5 bases short and J 8 bases short, with 18 bases between. The CDR3 is CASSPRWGAREKLFF. The DNA for the CDR3 is TGTGCCAGCAGCCCCCGCTGGGGGGCGCGGGAAAAACTGTTTTTT.

The rearrangement uses TRBV19 and TRBJ1-1; no firm D call. CDR1 and CDR2 from the germline V gene are LNHDA and SQIVND (reference sequence). V gave up 1 base and J gave up 1 base, with 13 bases separating them. This CDR3 is 16 amino acids long. Written as DNA, the CDR3 is TGTGCCAGTAGTATAGGTCGAGGACGGAGGAACACTGAAGCTTTCTTT. Residues: CASSIGRGRRNTEAFF.

The chain carries TRBV20-1 and TRBJ2-7; TRBD2 matches 15 bases. Germline V CDR1 and CDR2: DFQATT, SNEGSKA (reference sequence). The CDR3 sequence is 16 residues long. V gave up 0 bases and J gave up 3 bases; unmatched junction bases: 3. The CDR3 nucleotides read TGCAGTGCTAGAGAACGGACTAGCGGGAGGGACTACGAGCAGTACTTC. This sequence encodes CSARERTSGRDYEQYF.

This rearrangement joins TRBV7-8 to TRBJ2-1; 9 bases align to TRBD2. From germline, CDR1 is SGHVS and CDR2 FQNEAQ. The CDR3 consists of 14 residues. Trimming cost V 6 bases and J 4 bases; bases outside gene matches: 4. The chain's CDR3 is CASRQAGGYNEQFF. The CDR3 nucleotides read TGTGCCAGCAGGCAAGCGGGGGGATACAATGAGCAGTTCTTC.

This clonotype showed up many times. V is TRBV7-8 and J is TRBJ1-2; a weak D match, TRBD1 (5 bases). The CDR3 loop spans 17 amino acids. V was cut by 5 bases and J by 2 bases, with 21 bases left in between. The germline V gene has CDR1 SGHVS and CDR2 FQNEAQ. The CDR3 sequence: CASSAGDGQRGNYGYTF. CDR3 coding DNA: TGTGCCAGCAGCGCCGGGGACGGACAACGGGGGAACTATGGCTACACCTTC.

This clonotype was picked up a small number of times. The CDR3 spells CASSSARSSYEQYF. In DNA form, the CDR3 reads TGTGCCAGCAGTTCGGCACGAAGCTCCTACGAGCAGTACTTC. The chain recombines TRBV12-3 or TRBV12-4 with TRBJ2-7; D remains ambiguous. Trimming cost V 4 bases and J 0 bases, with 10 bases left between them. The CDR3 consists of 14 residues.

The rearrangement links TRBV14 to TRBJ2-2; tentative D call: TRBD2 (6 bases). Trimming removed 1 base from V and 5 bases from J, with 23 bases in between. The CDR3 consists of 19 residues. Per the germline V gene, CDR1 is SGHDN and CDR2 is FVKESK. CDR3 coding DNA: TGTGCCAGCAGCCAAGTAATCAGAAAGGCGGGGTTATTGACCGGGGAGCTGTTTTTT. Translating it yields CASSQVIRKAGLLTGELFF.

This clonotype was observed a handful of times. The chain is built from TRBV9 and TRBJ1-1; perhaps TRBD1 as D (5 bases). The CDR3 spans 13 residues. V lost 0 bases, J lost 8 bases, and 11 bases lay in between. Per germline, CDR1 SGDLS and CDR2 YYNGEE. Written as DNA, the CDR3 is TGTGCCAGCAGCGTAGCCCGGGGGTCCGAAGCTTTCTTT. Translated, it gives CASSVARGSEAFF.

This clonotype was seen more than once but under ten times. This rearrangement joins TRBV7-8 to TRBJ2-2, with 8 bases lining up with TRBD2. Germline trimming cut 2 bases from V and 4 bases from J; bases unmatched to any gene: 6. CDR1 and CDR2 (germline): SGHVS, FQNEAQ. This CDR3 has 16 residues. This CDR3 reads CASSLFTSGFTGELFF. CDR3 nucleotides: TGTGCCAGCAGCTTATTTACTAGCGGTTTCACCGGGGAGCTGTTTTTT.